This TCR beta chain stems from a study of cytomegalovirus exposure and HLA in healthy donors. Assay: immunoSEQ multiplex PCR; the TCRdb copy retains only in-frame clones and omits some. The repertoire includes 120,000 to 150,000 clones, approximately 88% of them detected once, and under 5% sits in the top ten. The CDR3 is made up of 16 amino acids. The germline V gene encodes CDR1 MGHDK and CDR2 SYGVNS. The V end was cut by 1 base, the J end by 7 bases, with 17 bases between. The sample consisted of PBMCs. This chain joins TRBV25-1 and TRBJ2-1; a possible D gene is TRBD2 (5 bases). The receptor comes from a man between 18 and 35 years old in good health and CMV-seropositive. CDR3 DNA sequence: TGTGCCAGCAGTGAATTTCGGAGGAGTGAAGGGAATGAGCAGTTCTTC. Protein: CASSEFRRSEGNEQFF.